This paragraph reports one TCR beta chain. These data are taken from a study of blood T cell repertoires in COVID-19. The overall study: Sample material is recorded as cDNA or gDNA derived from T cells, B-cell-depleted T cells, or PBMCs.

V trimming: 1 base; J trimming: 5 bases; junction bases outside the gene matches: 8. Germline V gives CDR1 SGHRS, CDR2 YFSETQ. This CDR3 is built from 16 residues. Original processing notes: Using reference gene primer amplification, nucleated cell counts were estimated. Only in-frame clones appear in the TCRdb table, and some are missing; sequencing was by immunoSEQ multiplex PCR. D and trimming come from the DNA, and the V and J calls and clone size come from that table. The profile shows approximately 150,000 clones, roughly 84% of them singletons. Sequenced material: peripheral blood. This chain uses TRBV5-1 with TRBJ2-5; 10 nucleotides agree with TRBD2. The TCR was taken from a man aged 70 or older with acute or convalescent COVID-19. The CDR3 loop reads CASSLTSGIQWETQYF. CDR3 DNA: TGCGCCAGCAGCTTGACTAGCGGGATACAGTGGGAGACCCAGTACTTC.